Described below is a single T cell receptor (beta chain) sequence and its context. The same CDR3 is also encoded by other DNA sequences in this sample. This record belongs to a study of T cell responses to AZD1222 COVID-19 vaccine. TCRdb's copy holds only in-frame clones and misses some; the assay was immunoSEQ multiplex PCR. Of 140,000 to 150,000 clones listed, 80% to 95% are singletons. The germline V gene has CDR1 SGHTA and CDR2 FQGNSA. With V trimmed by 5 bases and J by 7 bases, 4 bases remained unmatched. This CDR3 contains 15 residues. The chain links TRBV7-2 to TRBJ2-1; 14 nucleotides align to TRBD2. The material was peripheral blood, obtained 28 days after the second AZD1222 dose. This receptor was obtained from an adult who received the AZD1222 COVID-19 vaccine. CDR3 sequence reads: CASSPRLAGGNEQFF. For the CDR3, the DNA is TGTGCCAGCAGCCCAAGACTAGCGGGGGGGAATGAGCAGTTCTTC. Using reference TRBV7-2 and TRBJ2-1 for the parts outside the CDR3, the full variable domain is GAGVSQSPSNKVTEKGKDVELRCDPISGHTALYWYRQSLGQGLEFLIYFQGNSAPDKSGLPSDRFSAERTGGSVSTLTIQRTQQEDSAVYLCASSPRLAGGNEQFFGPGTRLTVL.